This T cell receptor beta chain emerged from a study of T cell responses to AZD1222 COVID-19 vaccine. Germline V gene lookup returns CDR1 GTSNPN and CDR2 SVGIG (reference sequence). The V end lost 2 bases, the J end lost 8 bases, and 18 bases lay between the germline ends. The CDR3 is made up of 14 amino acids. Notes on this clone: Its specificity is unknown.

Some clones are missing from TCRdb's copy, which holds only in-frame ones; the method was immunoSEQ multiplex PCR. The sample includes 110,000 to 150,000 clones, over 90% seen only once; the top ten take approximately 4.9%. Study findings and constraints: Clonal diversity may have been underestimated, and the donors were mostly white British, with more females than males. All repertoire sampling was performed exclusively after the peak T cell response. Spike-specific TCR breadth and depth rose after two AZD1222 doses.

This TCR was sampled from an adult in good health. This material consisted of peripheral blood, taken on day 0 of AZD1222 vaccination. V is TRBV30 and J is TRBJ1-2; D gene unclear. The CDR3 sequence: CAWSIWTLGGGYTF. DNA for the CDR3: TGTGCCTGGAGTATTTGGACTCTTGGTGGCGGCTACACCTTC.